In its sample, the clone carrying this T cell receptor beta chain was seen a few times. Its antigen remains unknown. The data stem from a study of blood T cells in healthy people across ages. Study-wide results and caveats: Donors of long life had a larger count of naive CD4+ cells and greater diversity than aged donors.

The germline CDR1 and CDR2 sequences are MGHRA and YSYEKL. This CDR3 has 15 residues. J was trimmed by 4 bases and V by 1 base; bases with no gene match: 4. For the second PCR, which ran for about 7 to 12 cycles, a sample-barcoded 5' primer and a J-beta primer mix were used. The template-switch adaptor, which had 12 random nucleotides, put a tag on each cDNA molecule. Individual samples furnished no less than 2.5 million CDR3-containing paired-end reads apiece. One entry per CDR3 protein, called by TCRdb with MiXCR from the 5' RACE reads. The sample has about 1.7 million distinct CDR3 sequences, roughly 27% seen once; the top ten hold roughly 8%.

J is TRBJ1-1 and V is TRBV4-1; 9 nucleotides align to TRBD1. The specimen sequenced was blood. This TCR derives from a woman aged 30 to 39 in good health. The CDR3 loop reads CASSQAGQGRTEAFF. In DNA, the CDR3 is TGCGCCAGCAGCCAAGCGGGACAGGGACGCACTGAAGCTTTCTTT.